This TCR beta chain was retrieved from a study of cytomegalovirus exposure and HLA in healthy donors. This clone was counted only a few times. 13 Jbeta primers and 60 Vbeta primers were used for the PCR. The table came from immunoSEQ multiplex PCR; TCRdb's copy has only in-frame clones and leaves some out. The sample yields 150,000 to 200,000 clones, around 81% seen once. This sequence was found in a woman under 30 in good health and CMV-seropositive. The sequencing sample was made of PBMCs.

Here the CDR3 DNA reads TGTGCCAGCAGCGTAATTGAGAAGGACTTTTCTGGAAACACCATATATTTT. Translating it yields CASSVIEKDFSGNTIYF. This chain connects TRBV9 to TRBJ1-3; no firm D call. Germline V CDR1 and CDR2: SGDLS, YYNGEE. CDR3 length equals 17 residues. Trimming removed 1 base from V and 1 base from J, with 15 bases in between.